The clone carrying this T cell receptor (beta chain) has a count of ten or more. This CDR3 has 13 residues. Germline CDR1 is SGHRS and CDR2 is YFSETQ. Trimming left V 5 bases short and J 4 bases short, with 10 bases between. This record belongs to a study of T-cell reconstitution after alpha-beta-depleted transplantation in children. Preparing the TCRbeta library involved the use of unique molecular identifiers. Each CDR3 protein gets one entry after TCRdb re-called the PCR reads with MiXCR. The sample lists hundreds of thousands of distinct CDR3 sequences; 20% to 30% were seen once. The J gene is TRBJ2-1, the V gene TRBV5-1; D is undetermined. The clonotype was recovered from a female patient aged 2-9 years who had a stem cell transplant for congenital amegakaryocytic thrombocytopenia, so the T cells may come from the graft donor. The sample consisted of PBMCs, mostly from graft donor cells, taken 360 days after TCRalphabeta/CD19-depleted stem cell transplant. CDR3 in amino acids: CASRRDGYNEQFF. CDR3 coding DNA: TGCGCCAGCAGACGAGACGGATACAATGAGCAGTTCTTC.